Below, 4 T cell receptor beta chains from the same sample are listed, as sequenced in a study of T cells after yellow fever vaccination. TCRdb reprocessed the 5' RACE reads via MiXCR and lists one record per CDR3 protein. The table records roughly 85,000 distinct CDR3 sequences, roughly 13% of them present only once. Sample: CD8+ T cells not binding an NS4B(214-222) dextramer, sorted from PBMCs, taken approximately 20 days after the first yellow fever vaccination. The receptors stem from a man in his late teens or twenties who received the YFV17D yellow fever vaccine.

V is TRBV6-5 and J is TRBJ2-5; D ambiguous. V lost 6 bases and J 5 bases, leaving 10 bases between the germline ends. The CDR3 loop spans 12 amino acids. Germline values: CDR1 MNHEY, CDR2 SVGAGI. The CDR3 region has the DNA TGTGCCAGCAGGCAAGGTTTGGAGACCCAGTACTTC. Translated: CASRQGLETQYF.

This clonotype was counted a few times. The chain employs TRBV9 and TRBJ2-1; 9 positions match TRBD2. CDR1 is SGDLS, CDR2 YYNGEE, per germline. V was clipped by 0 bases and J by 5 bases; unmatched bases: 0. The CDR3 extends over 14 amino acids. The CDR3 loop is CASSVGGGDNEQFF. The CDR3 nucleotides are TGTGCCAGCAGCGTAGGCGGGGGGGACAATGAGCAGTTCTTC.

The CDR3 bases are TGTGCCAGCAGCCCGTCAGGGGGGCAAGGCACTGAAGCTTTCTTT. Translated: CASSPSGGQGTEAFF. V is TRBV7-9 and J is TRBJ1-1; 7 bases are a match to TRBD1. V lost 5 bases to trimming and J lost 4 bases; unmatched junction nucleotides: 10. This CDR3 comprises 15 residues. Per the germline V gene, CDR1 is SEHNR and CDR2 is FQNEAQ (reference sequence).

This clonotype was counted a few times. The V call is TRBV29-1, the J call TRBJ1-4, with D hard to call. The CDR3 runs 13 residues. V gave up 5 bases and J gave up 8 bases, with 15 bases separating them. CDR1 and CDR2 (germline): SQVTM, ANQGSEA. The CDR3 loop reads CSVLDSVGEKLFF. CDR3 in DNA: TGCAGCGTTTTGGATAGCGTCGGGGAAAAACTGTTTTTT.